These 19 T cell receptor beta chains share one sample of origin, sequenced in a study of shared clonotypes between healthy human individuals. Measured with immunoSEQ multiplex PCR; TCRdb has only the in-frame clones, and not every one. Of some 2.1 million clones in the sample, roughly 93% are singletons; the top ten hold 1.5% to 2%. In the naive CD8 group, cells lacked CD45RO and were positively selected for CCR7, so terminally differentiated effector memory CD45RA+ cells were left out. Sample: naive CD8+ T cells from PBMCs. The receptors come from a man aged 18 to 29 in good health. Some clones in this sample may be carry-over from other donors' samples.

V gene TRBV4-1 combines with J gene TRBJ2-7; D might be TRBD1 (6 bases). The CDR3 spans 16 residues. V was pared by 4 bases and J by 2 bases, with 18 bases between. The germline V gene has CDR1 MGHRA and CDR2 YSYEKL. CDR3 protein: CASSLGDRPETYEQYF. The CDR3 DNA is TGCGCCAGCAGCCTAGGTGACAGGCCGGAAACCTACGAGCAGTACTTC.

The rearrangement uses TRBV5-5 and TRBJ2-2; D ambiguous. There are 15 residues in the CDR3. The germline V and J ends were trimmed by 1 base and 5 bases, with 12 bases remaining between them. Germline V CDR1 and CDR2: SGHKS, YYEKEE (reference sequence). Written as DNA, the CDR3 is TGTGCCAGCAGCTTGCCAGCTCCTAGGACCGGGGAGCTGTTTTTT. Its translation is CASSLPAPRTGELFF.

This sequence joins TRBV28 and TRBJ2-3, with 7 positions matching TRBD2. Germline CDR1 MDHEN, CDR2 SYDVKM. V lost 2 bases and J lost 0; bases outside the gene matches: 5. The CDR3 sequence is 16 residues long. The CDR3 DNA is TGTGCCAGCAGTTTACTCCAAGCGGGGAGCACAGATACGCAGTATTTT. As protein: CASSLLQAGSTDTQYF.

The rearrangement links TRBV13 to TRBJ1-1; the match to TRBD1 covers 7 bases. The CDR3 sequence is 14 residues long. From germline, CDR1 is PRHDT and CDR2 FYEKMQ (reference sequence). V lost 5 bases, J lost 4 bases, and 7 bases stayed unmatched. In DNA form, the CDR3 reads TGTGCCAGCAGCACCTCAGGGGGAGGCACTGAAGCTTTCTTT. It encodes CASSTSGGGTEAFF.

The CDR3, as DNA: TGTGCCAGCAGTTTGGTAGGGACAGCGAGTACCATATATTTT. Amino acid sequence: CASSLVGTASTIYF. The rearrangement links TRBV28 to TRBJ1-3, with 7 bases aligning to TRBD1. The CDR3 runs to 14 residues. Germline trimming cut 3 bases from V and 10 bases from J; bases unmatched to any gene: 9. The germline V gene encodes CDR1 MDHEN and CDR2 SYDVKM.

This chain links TRBV27 with TRBJ2-1; 8 bases are shared with TRBD2. In germline, CDR1 is MNHEY, CDR2 SMNVEV (reference sequence). The J segment lost 4 bases and the V segment lost 4 bases, leaving 3 bases of the junction unmatched. The CDR3 length is 14 residues. The CDR3 loop is CASSYSGKYNEQFF. The CDR3 DNA sequence: TGTGCCAGCAGTTATAGCGGGAAGTACAATGAGCAGTTCTTC.

The rearrangement links TRBV2 to TRBJ2-2; TRBD2 might be the D (6 bases). V lost 6 bases to trimming and J lost 5 bases, with 16 bases between them. Germline CDR1 and CDR2: SNHLY and FYNNEI. This CDR3 region has 15 residues. The CDR3 coding sequence is TGTGCCAGCAGCCCCGGGACGGCGGGGACCGGGGAGCTGTTTTTT. This translates into CASSPGTAGTGELFF.

The chain employs TRBV28 and TRBJ2-7; D possibly corresponds to TRBD1 (6 bases). The CDR3 is made up of 17 amino acids. Germline CDR1 reads MDHEN; CDR2 reads SYDVKM. Trimming removed 4 bases at V and 4 bases at J, with 23 bases between. CDR3 protein: CASSSDSSTGTIYEQYF. CDR3 nucleotides: TGTGCCAGCAGTTCCGACTCCTCGACAGGCACCATATACGAGCAGTACTTC.

This chain uses TRBV6-6 with TRBJ2-3, with TRBD2 matching over 7 bases. Germline CDR1 is MNHNY and CDR2 is SVGAGI (reference sequence). The CDR3 consists of 16 residues. Unmatched junction bases numbered 5, after V lost 0 bases and J lost 2 bases. CDR3 protein: CASSYSGAGATDTQYF. DNA for the CDR3: TGTGCCAGCAGTTACTCAGGGGCGGGAGCCACAGATACGCAGTATTTT.

The chain recombines TRBV4-1 with TRBJ2-7; D unclear. CDR1 is MGHRA and CDR2 is YSYEKL in the germline V gene. The V end was cut by 4 bases, the J end by 0 bases, with 13 bases between. The CDR3 extends over 15 amino acids. The CDR3 region has the DNA TGCGCCAGCAGCCCGCAAGAGGTCTCCTCCTACGAGCAGTACTTC. Its protein product is CASSPQEVSSYEQYF.

With regard to this clone: Other DNA sequences in this specimen translate into the identical CDR3. The rearrangement links TRBV9 to TRBJ2-7, with D perhaps TRBD2 (7 bases). V shed 2 bases and J shed 6 bases, with 12 bases lying between them. Germline V CDR1 and CDR2: SGDLS, YYNGEE. The CDR3 totals 13 residues. CDR3 in amino acids: CASSVGGGTEQYF. Here the CDR3 DNA reads TGTGCCAGCAGCGTGGGAGGGGGGACCGAGCAGTACTTC.

V and J are TRBV9 and TRBJ1-4; 11 bases fit TRBD1. Germline V gene lookup returns CDR1 SGDLS and CDR2 YYNGEE. This CDR3 is built from 15 residues. The trim removed 4 bases at V and 7 bases at J, leaving 6 bases unmatched. The CDR3: CASSTRTGGGEKLFF. In nucleotides, the CDR3 is TGTGCCAGCAGCACCCGGACAGGGGGCGGTGAAAAACTGTTTTTT.

The J gene is TRBJ2-3, the V gene TRBV5-6; TRBD2 matches at 9 bases. V lost 1 base and J lost 0; bases outside the gene matches: 6. Per germline, CDR1 SGHDT and CDR2 YYEEEE. The CDR3 runs 17 residues. This chain's CDR3 is CASSLPTSGTSTDTQYF. The CDR3 DNA reads as TGTGCCAGCAGCTTGCCGACTAGCGGTACTAGCACAGATACGCAGTATTTT.

V is TRBV6-6 and J is TRBJ1-2; D is perhaps TRBD1 (6 bases). In germline, CDR1 is MNHNY, CDR2 SVGAGI (reference sequence). The germline V and J ends were trimmed by 4 bases and 2 bases, with 11 bases remaining between them. The CDR3 loop spans 14 amino acids. CDR3 residues: CASSSRTDNYGYTF. For the CDR3, the DNA is TGTGCCAGCAGTTCGCGGACAGACAACTATGGCTACACCTTC.

The J gene is TRBJ2-7, the V gene TRBV29-1, with D possibly matching TRBD2 (5 bases). Trimming removed 6 bases from V and 6 bases from J, with 24 bases in between. The CDR3 sequence is 15 residues long. The germline gives CDR1 SQVTM, CDR2 ANQGSEA. The DNA of the CDR3 is TGCAGCGTCTATTCTACTAGTTCTCTCTTGGTCGAGCAGTACTTC. Protein sequence: CSVYSTSSLLVEQYF.

The CDR3 spells CASSGRTENTIYF. CDR3 DNA: TGTGCCAGCAGTGGGCGGACAGAAAACACCATATATTTT. The chain combines TRBV6-1 with TRBJ1-3, with a tentative D call TRBD1 (6 bases). The V end was cut by 4 bases, the J end by 6 bases, with 10 bases between. This CDR3 is 13 amino acids long. In germline, CDR1 is MNHNS, CDR2 SASEGT.

The chain uses TRBV10-2 and TRBJ2-7, with 9 bases matching TRBD1. Looked up from germline, CDR1 is WSHSY and CDR2 is SAAADI. The CDR3 extends over 14 amino acids. J gave up 2 bases and V 3 bases, and 2 bases lay outside the gene matches. The CDR3 loop is CASSDRDRAYEQYF. The CDR3 bases are TGCGCCAGCAGTGACCGGGACAGGGCCTACGAGCAGTACTTC.

The rearrangement joins TRBV2 to TRBJ2-2, with D possibly matching TRBD2 (6 bases). Germline V gives CDR1 SNHLY, CDR2 FYNNEI. The CDR3 loop spans 17 amino acids. Trimming cost V 8 bases and J 5 bases, with 24 bases left between them. The CDR3 reads CASGSLKGTSLTGELFF. DNA of the CDR3: TGTGCCAGCGGATCGCTTAAGGGGACTTCCCTAACCGGGGAGCTGTTTTTT.

The CDR3 protein is CASSLGLAGAYNEQFF. For the CDR3, the DNA is TGTGCCAGCAGCTTAGGACTAGCGGGAGCCTACAATGAGCAGTTCTTC. The chain couples TRBV5-6 to TRBJ2-1, with 13 bases fitting TRBD2. The J segment lost 2 bases and the V segment lost 2 bases, leaving 1 base of the junction unmatched. The CDR3 is made up of 16 amino acids. The germline V gene has CDR1 SGHDT and CDR2 YYEEEE.